Detailed here is one T cell receptor (beta chain). This sample was taken from a study of blood T cell repertoires in COVID-19. Clones were sequenced by immunoSEQ multiplex PCR, and TCRdb holds only the in-frame ones, with some missing. Of under 90,000 clones in the sample, roughly 84% were seen once. The CDR3 totals 14 residues. Germline CDR1 is SNHLY and CDR2 is FYNNEI. V was cut by 7 bases and J by 3 bases, with 14 bases left in between. Specimen: peripheral blood. The receptor's source is an elderly man with acute or convalescent COVID-19. The J gene is TRBJ2-3, the V gene TRBV2; no clear D gene. This CDR3 is CASKDSLVTDTQYF. The CDR3 nucleotides are TGTGCCAGCAAGGATAGCCTAGTTACAGATACGCAGTATTTT.